This T cell receptor (beta chain) emerged from a study of radiotherapy plus CTLA-4 blockade in lung cancer. Study details: Of all patients, around 19% responded objectively and approximately 30% showed disease control. Findings and limits, study-wide: There was expansion of tumor-derived TCR clones in blood after radiotherapy plus ipilimumab.

Focal radiation plus CTLA-4 blockade with ipilimumab was administered to patients who had chemo-refractory metastatic non-small-cell lung cancer. Of note for this clone: Its antigen is currently unknown.

Produced via immunoSEQ multiplex PCR; TCRdb's table is partial and in-frame only. The sample carries tens of thousands of clones, 77% recorded once. This TCR came from a human donor with non-small cell lung cancer who had a partial response to radiotherapy plus ipilimumab. Sequenced here: peripheral blood, sampled from a patient treated with radiotherapy plus ipilimumab.

CDR3 DNA: TGCGCCAGCAGCTGGGGGGTACGCAGGGACGAGCAGTACTTC. It yields the protein CASSWGVRRDEQYF. The V gene is TRBV5-1, the J gene TRBJ2-7; D possibly corresponds to TRBD2 (6 bases). Between the trimmed V and J ends, which lost 3 bases and 5 bases, there was a span of 15 bases. This CDR3 spans 14 amino acids. The germline V gene has CDR1 SGHRS and CDR2 YFSETQ.